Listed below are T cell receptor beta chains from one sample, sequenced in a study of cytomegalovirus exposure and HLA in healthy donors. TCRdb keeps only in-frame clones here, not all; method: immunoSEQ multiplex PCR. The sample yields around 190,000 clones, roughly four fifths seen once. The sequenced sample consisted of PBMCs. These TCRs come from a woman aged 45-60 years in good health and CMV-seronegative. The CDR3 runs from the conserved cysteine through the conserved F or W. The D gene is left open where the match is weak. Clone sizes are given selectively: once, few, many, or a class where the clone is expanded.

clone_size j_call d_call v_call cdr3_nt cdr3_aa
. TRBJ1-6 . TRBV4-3 TGCGCCAGCAGCCAAGACTCGCAGGGAGGCTATAATTCACCCCTCCACTTT CASSQDSQGGYNSPLHF
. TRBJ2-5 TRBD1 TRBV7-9 TGTGCCAGCAGCCTTAGACAGGGCCAAGAGACCCAGTACTTC CASSLRQGQETQYF
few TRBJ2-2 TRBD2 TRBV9 TGTGCCAGCAGCGCGTCGGCTCGCGGGGGGGCCGGGGAGCTGTTTTTT CASSASARGGAGELFF
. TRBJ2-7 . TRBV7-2 TGTGCCAGCAGCTTAGTGTCAGGCGAGGGCGAGCAGTACTTC CASSLVSGEGEQYF
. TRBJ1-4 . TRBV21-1 TGTGCCAGCAGCAAATTTCGCAGATGGAATGAAAAACTGTTTTTT CASSKFRRWNEKLFF
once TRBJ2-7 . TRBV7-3 TGTGCCAGCAGCTTGTCAGGGGCGTCCTACGAGCAGTACTTC CASSLSGASYEQYF
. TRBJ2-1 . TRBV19 TGTGCCAGTAGTAGAAAGCCCCACAATGAGCAGTTCTTC CASSRKPHNEQFF
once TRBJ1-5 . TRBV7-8 TGTGCCAGCAGCTTAGCTTACGCCTCGGAGGTGTATCAGCCCCAGCATTTT CASSLAYASEVYQPQHF
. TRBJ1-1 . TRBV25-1 TGTGCCAGCAGTGGGACAGAGAACACTGAAGCTTTCTTT CASSGTENTEAFF
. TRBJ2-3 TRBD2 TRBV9 TGTGCCAGCAGCCCCAGCGGGGGGCCTTACGCCACAGATACGCAGTATTTT CASSPSGGPYATDTQYF
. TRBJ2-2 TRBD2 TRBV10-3 TGTGCCATCAGTGACCGGTCTGGGAAGCGGGGCCCGCTAGCGCCGAACACCGGGGAGCTGTTTTTT CAISDRSGKRGPLAPNTGELFF
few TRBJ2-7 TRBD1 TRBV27 TGTGCCAGCAGCCGACAGGGGGGCTACCTAGACGAGCAGTACTTC CASSRQGGYLDEQYF
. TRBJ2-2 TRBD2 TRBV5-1 TGCGCCAGCAGCTTGGAGGGCGGGAGTGAAACCGGGGAGCTGTTTTTT CASSLEGGSETGELFF
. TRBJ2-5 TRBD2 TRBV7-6 TGCTCAAGCAGGGCTAGCGGCCTGGGAGAGACCCAGTACTTC CSSRASGLGETQYF
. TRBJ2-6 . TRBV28 TGTGCCAGCAGTCACTCTGGGGCCAACGTCCTGACTTTC CASSHSGANVLTF
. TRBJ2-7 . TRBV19 TGTGCCAGTAGCCGGACAGACTACGAGCAGTACTTC CASSRTDYEQYF
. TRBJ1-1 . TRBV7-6 TGTGCCAGCAGGCGTAGACAGGCTAATGGGCTCACTGAAGCTTTCTTT CASRRRQANGLTEAFF
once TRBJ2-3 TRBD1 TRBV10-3 TGTGCCATCAGCGGACAGGATACTAGCACAGATACGCAGTATTTT CAISGQDTSTDTQYF
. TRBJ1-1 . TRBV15 TGTGCCACTCGCGGGGGGACTGAAGCTTTCTTT CATRGGTEAFF
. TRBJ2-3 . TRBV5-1 TGCGCCAGCAGCCGACCCTCCCGTCGGGAGACCCCGGATACGCAGTATTTT CASSRPSRRETPDTQYF
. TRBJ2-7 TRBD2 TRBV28 TGTGCCAGCAGTTTATGGCTAGCGGGAGGTGATAACTACGAGCAGTACTTC CASSLWLAGGDNYEQYF
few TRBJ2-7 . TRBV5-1 TGCGCCAGCAGTCCCCAGGGTCCTGTCCGCGAGCAGTACTTC CASSPQGPVREQYF
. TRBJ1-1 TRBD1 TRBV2 TGTGCCAGCAGAAGAAGAGGGACAGCGAGTGAAGCTTTCTTT CASRRRGTASEAFF
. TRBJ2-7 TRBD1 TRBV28 TGTGCCAGCAGTACCCCGGGACAGGGGACCTACGAGCAGTACTTC CASSTPGQGTYEQYF
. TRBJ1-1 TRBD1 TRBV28 TGTGCCAGCAGTCGACAGGGTTTAAACACTGAAGCTTTCTTT CASSRQGLNTEAFF
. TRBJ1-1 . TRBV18 TGTGCCAGCTCACCACGCGACAGGACGAACACTGAAGCTTTCTTT CASSPRDRTNTEAFF
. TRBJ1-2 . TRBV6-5 TGTGCCAGCAGTTACAGGGGTGGGTATGGCTACACCTTC CASSYRGGYGYTF
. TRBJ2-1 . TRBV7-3 TGTGCCAGCAGCTTGAGCGGCCCCGACAATGAGCAGTTCTTC CASSLSGPDNEQFF
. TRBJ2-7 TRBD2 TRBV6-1 TGTGCCAGCAGTGAACATGGGGGCGGGGGGGCCTACGAGCAGTACTTC CASSEHGGGGAYEQYF
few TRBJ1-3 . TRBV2 TGTGCCAGCAGTGCCGGGACACAGGGAAACACCATATATTTT CASSAGTQGNTIYF
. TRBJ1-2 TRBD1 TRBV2 TGTGCCAGCAGAGAGGGGACAGGGGGCTATGGCTACACCTTC CASREGTGGYGYTF
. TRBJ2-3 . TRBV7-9 TGTGCCAGCAGCCTCGCCTGGGGTGAGGGAACAGATACGCAGTATTTT CASSLAWGEGTDTQYF
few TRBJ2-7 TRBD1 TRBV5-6 TGTGCCAGCAGCCCTGCTGGTGGACAGGGTTACGAGCAGTACTTC CASSPAGGQGYEQYF
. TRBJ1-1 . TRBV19 TGTGCCAGTAGGGAGTTGCGGAACACTGAAGCTTTCTTT CASRELRNTEAFF
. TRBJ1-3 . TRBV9 TGTGCCAGCAGCCCCCACCCATCGAGCTCTGGAAACACCATATATTTT CASSPHPSSSGNTIYF
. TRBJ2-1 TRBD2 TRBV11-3 TGTGCCAGCAGCGAATGGGGGACTAGCGGATACAATGAGCAGTTCTTC CASSEWGTSGYNEQFF
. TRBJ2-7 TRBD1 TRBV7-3 TGTGCCAGCAGCCCTGCAGGGGGCCTCTACGAGCAGTACTTC CASSPAGGLYEQYF
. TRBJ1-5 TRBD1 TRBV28 TGTGCCAGCAGTTCGGGACAGGGGGATCAGCCCCAGCATTTT CASSSGQGDQPQHF
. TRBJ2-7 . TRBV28 TGTGCCAGCAACCGACTAGGGTCCTACGAGCAGTACTTC CASNRLGSYEQYF
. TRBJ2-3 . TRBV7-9 TGTGCCAGCAGCCATAGCGGTAGCACAGATACGCAGTATTTT CASSHSGSTDTQYF
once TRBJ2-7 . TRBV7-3 TGTGCCAGCAGCTTACTCGGCGGAAGACAGGGAGGAGAGCAGTACTTC CASSLLGGRQGGEQYF
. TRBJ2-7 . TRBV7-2 TGTGCCAGCAGCTTAAGTCTGCGGGATGAGCAGTACTTC CASSLSLRDEQYF
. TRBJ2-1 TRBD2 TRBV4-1 TGCGCCAGCAGCCAAGATACGAGACTAGCGGCCTACAATGAGCAGTTCTTC CASSQDTRLAAYNEQFF
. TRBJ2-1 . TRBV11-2 TGTGCCAGCAGCTTGGACAAGAGCTCCTACAATGAGCAGTTCTTC CASSLDKSSYNEQFF
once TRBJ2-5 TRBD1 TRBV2 TGTGCCTCTCGGGACAGGGCAGAGACCCAGTACTTC CASRDRAETQYF
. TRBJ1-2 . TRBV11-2 TGTGCCAGCAGTGTAACTCAACCCCTACCTCCCCGACCTAGATATGGCTACACCTTC CASSVTQPLPPRPRYGYTF
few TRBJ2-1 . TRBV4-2 TGTGCCAGCAGCCAAGCCGTGGTTTCGGAGATATACAATGAGCAGTTCTTC CASSQAVVSEIYNEQFF
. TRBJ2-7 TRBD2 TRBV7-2 TGTGCCAGCAGCTTAAGCCGCCTAGCGGGAGGTGACGAGCAGTACTTC CASSLSRLAGGDEQYF
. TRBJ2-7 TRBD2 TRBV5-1 TGCGCCAGCAGCTTGGCCCCTAGCGGGAGCTACGAGCAGTACTTC CASSLAPSGSYEQYF
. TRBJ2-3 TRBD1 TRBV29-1 TGCAGCGTGTCTTTGACAGGGGGCGGCTCAGATACGCAGTATTTT CSVSLTGGGSDTQYF
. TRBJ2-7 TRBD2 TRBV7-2 TGTGCCAGCAGCTTAGCAGTTCGGACTAGCTCCTACGAGCAGTACTTC CASSLAVRTSSYEQYF
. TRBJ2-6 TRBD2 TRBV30 TGTGCCTGGAGTTCCCTCTGGGGGACTAGCGGGGCGGGGCGCAAGGGGGCCAACGTCCTGACTTTC CAWSSLWGTSGAGRKGANVLTF
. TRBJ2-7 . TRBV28 TGTGCCAGCAGTTTCACCCCCGAGACAGCAAGCTCCTACGAGCAGTACTTC CASSFTPETASSYEQYF
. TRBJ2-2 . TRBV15 TGTGCCACCAGCAGAGAATGGGACTCCGGGGAGCTGTTTTTT CATSREWDSGELFF
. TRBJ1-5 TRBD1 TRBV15 TGTGCCACCAGCCCGAGACAGGGCGGGCAGCCCCAGCATTTT CATSPRQGGQPQHF
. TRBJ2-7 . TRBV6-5 TGTGCCAGCACCCCTAGGAGGGCAGCCTACGAGCAGTACTTC CASTPRRAAYEQYF
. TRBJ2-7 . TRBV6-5 TGTGCCAGCACCGACTTTGAGCCATACGAGCAGTACTTC CASTDFEPYEQYF
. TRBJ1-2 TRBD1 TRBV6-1 TGTGCCAGCAGTGGGTGGGGACAGGGTCGGAACTATGGCTACACCTTC CASSGWGQGRNYGYTF
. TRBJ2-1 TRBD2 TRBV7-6 TGTGCCAGCAGCTTATGGCCGGGACTAGCGGGAGTCTCCTACAATGAGCAGTTCTTC CASSLWPGLAGVSYNEQFF
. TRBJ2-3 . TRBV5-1 TGCGCCAGCAGGTCCCTCACAGGCACAGATACGCAGTATTTT CASRSLTGTDTQYF